This entry concerns a single T cell receptor (beta chain). Its specificity is not known. The data are from a study of CD8+ T cells in alopecia areata. Investigators isolated RNA and reverse transcribed it into cDNA to act as the sequencing template. Sequencing was performed with immunoSEQ multiplex PCR; in TCRdb, only in-frame clones are kept and a portion is missing. The sample has 65,000 to 95,000 clones, 51% seen once. General study results and limits: Patients displayed less clarity in TCR sharing than mice, a finding possibly related to HLA.

Trimming left V 3 bases short and J 5 bases short, with 14 bases between. The CDR3 extends over 13 amino acids. Germline V CDR1 and CDR2: GTSNPN, SVGIG (reference sequence). This clonotype was sampled from a human donor with alopecia areata. Sequenced input: NKG2D-high CD8+ T cells sorted from blood. This chain connects TRBV30 to TRBJ2-7; no reliable D call. CDR3 loop: CAWSAIYMDEQYF. CDR3 nucleotide sequence: TGTGCCTGGAGCGCAATCTACATGGACGAGCAGTACTTC.